This T cell receptor (beta chain) was sequenced in a study of cytomegalovirus exposure and HLA in healthy donors. Study-level findings and limits: The likely origin of a cluster of highly shared sequence variants was a sequencing artifact. Associated with cytomegalovirus, according to the listing, were fewer than 200 TCR beta chains.

Regarding this clone: Its cognate antigen is unknown. Its ends do not fully match the called genes, so a read error is possible. Other nucleotide sequences in the sample specify the same CDR3.

The PCR made use of 60 Vbeta and 13 Jbeta primers. Sequencing was performed with immunoSEQ multiplex PCR; in TCRdb, only in-frame clones are kept and a portion is missing. Of 82,000 or so clones detected, roughly a tenth appear once; the ten largest clones hold more than 20%. CDR1 is LNHNV, CDR2 YYDKDF, per germline (reference sequence). The CDR3 is 15 amino acids. The sample was PBMCs. The chain joins TRBV15 to TRBJ1-1; 7 nucleotides align to TRBD1. The sequence was obtained from a man aged 55 to 70 in good health and CMV-seropositive. CDR3 coding DNA: TGCGCCACCAGCAGAGAGCCGCGACAGGGCGAGGAGGCTTTCTTT. It is translated as CATSREPRQGEEAFF.